This T cell receptor beta chain was profiled in a study of blood T cell repertoires in COVID-19. Germline V gives CDR1 SEHNR, CDR2 FQNEAQ (reference sequence). The CDR3 covers 16 residues. Trimming stripped 3 bases from V and 3 bases from J, with 15 bases between. Authors' processing steps: Amplification of reference gene primers was used by the study to estimate nucleated cell counts. Some clones are missing from TCRdb's copy, which holds only in-frame ones; the method was immunoSEQ multiplex PCR. V and J calls and clone size come straight from that table; D and trimming were deduced from the DNA. The sample has about 230,000 clones; roughly 88% are singletons. This clone was seen a handful of times.

V usage is TRBV7-9 and J usage is TRBJ1-3; the D gene is possibly TRBD1 (5 bases). This sequence originates from a middle-aged man with acute or convalescent COVID-19. Sequences were obtained from peripheral blood. Here the CDR3 reads CASSFGRPDSGNTIYF. The CDR3 DNA sequence: TGTGCCAGCAGCTTCGGACGCCCAGACAGTGGAAACACCATATATTTT.